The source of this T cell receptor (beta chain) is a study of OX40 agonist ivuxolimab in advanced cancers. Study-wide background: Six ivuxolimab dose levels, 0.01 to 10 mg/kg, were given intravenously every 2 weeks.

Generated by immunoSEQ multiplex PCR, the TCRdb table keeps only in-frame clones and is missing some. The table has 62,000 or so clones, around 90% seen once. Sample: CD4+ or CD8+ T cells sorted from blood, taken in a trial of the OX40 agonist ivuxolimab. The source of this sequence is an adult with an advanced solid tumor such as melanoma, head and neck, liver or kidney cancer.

The DNA for the CDR3 is TGTGCCAGCAGCTCCCTATCAGGACTAGCGTACAATGAGCAGTTCTTC. It is translated as CASSSLSGLAYNEQFF. The V call is TRBV5-4, the J call TRBJ2-1, with 9 bases fitting TRBD2. Per germline, CDR1 SGHNT and CDR2 YYREEE (reference sequence). This CDR3 is 16 amino acids long. V lost 3 bases, J lost 4 bases, and 8 bases stayed unmatched.